The following is a T cell receptor beta chain sequence with its context. CDR3 length: 13 residues. The V gene end was trimmed by 8 bases and the J gene end by 7 bases; junction bases not matched to a gene: 9. Germline CDR1 and CDR2: MNHEY and SMNVEV (reference sequence). These data come from a study of cytomegalovirus exposure and HLA in healthy donors. This PCR relied on a set of 60 Vbeta primers and 13 Jbeta primers. Method: immunoSEQ multiplex PCR; TCRdb's copy keeps in-frame clones and lacks some. The sample comprises about 130,000 clones, about 80% of which are singletons, and 2.5% to 3% rests with the top ten.

The sequencing sample was made of PBMCs. The chain combines TRBV27 with TRBJ2-7, with TRBD2 matching 9 bases. This clonotype originated in a man aged 25 to 40 in good health and CMV-seronegative. This chain's CDR3 is CASRQGGRGEQYF. DNA of the CDR3: TGTGCCAGCCGCCAAGGCGGGAGGGGGGAGCAGTACTTC.